The rows below give T cell receptor beta chains drawn from one sample of a study of T-cell memory formation after mild COVID-19. TCRdb ran MiXCR on the 5' RACE reads and lists one entry per CDR3 protein. Here the sample spans fewer than 350,000 distinct CDR3 sequences, about 15% being singletons. Sequencing was done on a sample of PBMCs or a T cell subset sorted from them (not recorded which). These receptors originate from a man aged 18-30 years who had mild COVID-19 (a few samples of this study predate the infection). Cell type and time point are not known. Each CDR3 is given with its conserved first and last residue.

V gene: TRBV7-9
J gene: TRBJ2-7
CDR3 protein: CASSSPGTYEQYF

V gene: TRBV7-3
J gene: TRBJ2-5
CDR3 protein: CASSLRAGTQETQYF

V gene: TRBV30
J gene: TRBJ1-5
CDR3 protein: CAWSPREYRRPQHF

V gene: TRBV20-1
J gene: TRBJ2-7
CDR3 protein: CSARGTGGLPYEQYF

V gene: TRBV7-2
J gene: TRBJ2-5
CDR3 protein: CASSLAAGRRGETQYF

V gene: TRBV12-3/TRBV12-4
J gene: TRBJ2-1
CDR3 protein: CASRAGTVDYYSSYNEQFF

V gene: TRBV5-1
J gene: TRBJ2-1
CDR3 protein: CASSTYRDPKFF

V gene: TRBV30
J gene: TRBJ2-2
CDR3 protein: CAWSVLLRGDTGELFF

V gene: TRBV6-2/TRBV6-3
J gene: TRBJ2-1
CDR3 protein: CASSSMVGGGNNEQFF

V gene: TRBV6-6
J gene: TRBJ1-5
CDR3 protein: CASSYSQAPQHF

V gene: TRBV18
J gene: TRBJ2-6
CDR3 protein: CASSPLVSSGANVLTF

V gene: TRBV6-1
J gene: TRBJ1-2
CDR3 protein: CASSSGTGSIHGYTF

V gene: TRBV4-1
J gene: TRBJ1-1
CDR3 protein: CASSHRGQMNTEAFF

V gene: TRBV12-3/TRBV12-4
J gene: TRBJ1-2
CDR3 protein: CASSFGWSEGYTF

V gene: TRBV7-6
J gene: TRBJ2-2
CDR3 protein: CASSRAGTGGTGELFF

V gene: TRBV9
J gene: TRBJ2-1
CDR3 protein: CASSVEAAGGVLGNEQFF

V gene: TRBV7-2
J gene: TRBJ1-5
CDR3 protein: CASGKDSDQPQHF

V gene: TRBV9
J gene: TRBJ1-4
CDR3 protein: CASSVGGKDEKLFF

V gene: TRBV5-1
J gene: TRBJ2-2
CDR3 protein: CASSGTDSLNTGELFF

V gene: TRBV5-4
J gene: TRBJ2-5
CDR3 protein: CASSFGAAQETQYF

V gene: TRBV19
J gene: TRBJ1-1
CDR3 protein: CASNPDRGNTEAFF

V gene: TRBV4-2
J gene: TRBJ2-2
CDR3 protein: CASSLSRDTGELFF

V gene: TRBV5-5
J gene: TRBJ2-1
CDR3 protein: CASSLSSRGGYNEQFF

V gene: TRBV29-1
J gene: TRBJ2-3
CDR3 protein: CSVDSTDTQYF

V gene: TRBV29-1
J gene: TRBJ2-3
CDR3 protein: CSVDPASTDTQYF

V gene: TRBV7-2
J gene: TRBJ2-5
CDR3 protein: CASSFEREGLHF

V gene: TRBV12-3/TRBV12-4
J gene: TRBJ1-4
CDR3 protein: CASSLGGTGEGEKLFF

V gene: TRBV2
J gene: TRBJ2-7
CDR3 protein: CASQPPSRDRYYEQYF

V gene: TRBV5-4
J gene: TRBJ2-1
CDR3 protein: CASRVAGGPHEQFF

V gene: TRBV5-1
J gene: TRBJ2-5
CDR3 protein: CASSFRGIQETQYF

V gene: TRBV3-1
J gene: TRBJ2-5
CDR3 protein: CASSRTSVGFYF

V gene: TRBV20-1
J gene: TRBJ2-5
CDR3 protein: CSARLREETQYF

V gene: TRBV11-2
J gene: TRBJ2-5
CDR3 protein: CASSSGLAGVETQYF

V gene: TRBV6-5
J gene: TRBJ1-6
CDR3 protein: CASSYPDAGGNSPLHF

V gene: TRBV7-2
J gene: TRBJ2-5
CDR3 protein: CASSTGTSVWGETQYF

V gene: TRBV3-1
J gene: TRBJ2-4
CDR3 protein: CASSPNTGGAAKNIQYF

V gene: TRBV12-3/TRBV12-4
J gene: TRBJ2-7
CDR3 protein: CASRETGGTYEQYF

V gene: TRBV5-1
J gene: TRBJ1-2
CDR3 protein: CASSLGDTRPYGYTF

V gene: TRBV20-1
J gene: TRBJ2-7
CDR3 protein: CSALKAHEQYF

V gene: TRBV5-6
J gene: TRBJ2-2
CDR3 protein: CASSLISTNTGELFF

V gene: TRBV25-1
J gene: TRBJ1-2
CDR3 protein: CASSSPGSDYGYTF

V gene: TRBV4-3
J gene: TRBJ2-7
CDR3 protein: CASSQDRSSYEQYF

V gene: TRBV5-4
J gene: TRBJ1-1
CDR3 protein: CASSRASDYTEAFF

V gene: TRBV28
J gene: TRBJ2-1
CDR3 protein: CASSLVSRREQFF

V gene: TRBV18
J gene: TRBJ2-2
CDR3 protein: CASSPTTGTGNTGELFF

V gene: TRBV11-2
J gene: TRBJ2-5
CDR3 protein: CASSLDRWAGETQYF

V gene: TRBV5-1
J gene: TRBJ1-1
CDR3 protein: CASNLRGNMNTEAFF